A single sample is the source of the 3 T cell receptor beta chains below, sequenced in a study of OX40 agonist ivuxolimab in advanced cancers. Generated by immunoSEQ multiplex PCR, the TCRdb table keeps only in-frame clones and is missing some. The data show tens of thousands of clones, about 86% seen once. The sample consisted of CD4+ or CD8+ T cells sorted from blood, taken in a trial of the OX40 agonist ivuxolimab. The receptors come from an adult with an advanced solid tumor such as melanoma, head and neck, liver or kidney cancer.

The CDR3 spells CASKRGVRTGELFF. DNA of the CDR3: TGTGCCAGCAAGCGGGGAGTTCGTACCGGGGAGCTGTTTTTT. The V call is TRBV6-5, the J call TRBJ2-2, with 7 positions matching TRBD2. CDR1 MNHEY and CDR2 SVGAGI come from the germline V gene. After removal of 7 bases from V and 5 bases from J, the junction contained 7 bases not matched to a gene. The CDR3 loop spans 14 amino acids.

The rearrangement uses TRBV7-3 and TRBJ1-2, with TRBD1 matching 10 bases. The CDR3 contains 13 residues. Germline lookup yields CDR1 SGHTA and CDR2 FQGTGA. V shed 5 bases and J 5 bases; nucleotides not matched to a gene: 2. This chain's CDR3 is CASSKGQGYGYTF. DNA of the CDR3: TGTGCCAGCAGCAAGGGACAGGGGTATGGCTACACCTTC.

This clone came up once. V and J are TRBV12-2 and TRBJ2-2; the D call TRBD2 from the table was never checked on the DNA. TRBV12-2 is a known pseudogene. The CDR3 has 18 amino acids. The chain's CDR3 is CASRLGLAGAPNTGELFF. Written as DNA, the CDR3 is TGTGCAAGTCGCTTAGGACTAGCGGGGGCACCGAACACCGGGGAGCTGTTTTTT.